This entry lists 27 T cell receptor beta chains sequenced from one sample in a study of T cells after yellow fever vaccination. TCRdb reprocessed the 5' RACE reads via MiXCR and lists one record per CDR3 protein. Of approximately 450,000 distinct CDR3 sequences listed, about 17% are singletons. This specimen consisted of PBMCs, obtained before the yellow fever booster vaccination. The receptors shown here come from a man aged 18 to 29 who received the YFV17D yellow fever vaccine.

This clonotype occurred a few times. The V call is TRBV10-3, the J call TRBJ1-6; TRBD1 is a possible D gene (5 bases). This CDR3 spans 12 amino acids. Germline CDR1 ENHRY, CDR2 SYGVKD. V was trimmed by 11 bases and J by 8 bases, leaving 13 bases between them. CDR3 bases: TGTGCCGCGGGGCAGGGCTATTCACCCCTCCACTTT. Encoded protein: CAAGQGYSPLHF.

The genes are TRBV27 and TRBJ2-7; no clear D. CDR3 size: 13 residues. Germline CDR1 and CDR2: MNHEY and SMNVEV (reference sequence). The V gene lost 5 bases and the J gene lost 5 bases, with 13 bases spanning the gap. CDR3 sequence: CASSKYGWNEQYF. CDR3 sequence (DNA): TGTGCCAGCAGTAAGTATGGATGGAACGAGCAGTACTTC.

The V gene is TRBV6-1, the J gene TRBJ2-5; D gene uncertain. The CDR3 is 12 amino acids. CDR1 is MNHNS and CDR2 is SASEGT in the germline V gene. V was trimmed by 5 bases and J by 5 bases, leaving 9 bases between them. The CDR3 nucleotides read TGTGCCAGCAGTTTCCCTCTGGAGACCCAGTACTTC. This gives the protein CASSFPLETQYF.

This clonotype was observed a few times. The chain is built from TRBV5-1 and TRBJ1-1; 7 bases line up with TRBD1. The CDR3 covers 17 residues. Germline V lookup: CDR1 SGHRS, CDR2 YFSETQ. The junction had 12 bases not matched to a gene; V was cut back by 1 base and J by 3 bases. CDR3 nucleotide sequence: TGCGCCAGCAGCTTGAGTACAGGGGCCATTAGGGACACTGAAGCTTTCTTT. This codes for CASSLSTGAIRDTEAFF.

Details on this clonotype: The junction does not match germline at one end; this may be a read error. The chain has TRBV7-7 and TRBJ2-5; the match to TRBD2 covers 9 bases. From germline, CDR1 is SSHAT and CDR2 FNYEAQ (reference sequence). This CDR3 spans 18 amino acids. The CDR3 DNA reads TGTGCTAGCAGCTTAGCGTCGGGGACTAGCACCTTCCAAGAGACCCAGTACTTC. Its translation is CASSLASGTSTFQETQYF.

This clonotype was observed a handful of times. V is TRBV29-1 and J is TRBJ2-5; D perhaps matches TRBD1 (5 bases). The germline CDR1 and CDR2 sequences are SQVTM and ANQGSEA. The CDR3 totals 13 residues. The germline V and J ends were trimmed by 3 bases and 1 base, with 9 bases remaining between them. DNA for the CDR3: TGCAGCGTTGAGAGGACAAGCCAAGAGACCCAGTACTTC. It codes for CSVERTSQETQYF.

The sample holds a few counts of this clonotype. V usage is TRBV11-2 and J usage is TRBJ2-1, with TRBD2 identical over 13 bases. Germline CDR1 SGHAT, CDR2 FQNNGV. This CDR3 region has 18 residues. The V gene end was trimmed by 5 bases and the J gene end by 1 base; junction bases not matched to a gene: 8. The CDR3 DNA follows: TGTGCCAGCAGCCGAGGACTAGCGGGAGCGGGGTCCTACAATGAGCAGTTCTTC. Translation gives CASSRGLAGAGSYNEQFF.

The chain is built from TRBV6-5 and TRBJ1-6; the match to TRBD1 covers 8 bases. CDR3 length equals 15 residues. The germline gives CDR1 MNHEY, CDR2 SVGAGI. The V segment lost 5 bases and the J segment 8 bases; nucleotides outside the gene matches: 8. The CDR3 DNA reads TGTGCCAGCAGTCCTTTAGGACAGGGTTATTCACCCCTCCACTTT. This encodes CASSPLGQGYSPLHF.

This clonotype was seen more than once but under ten times. V and J are TRBV12-3 or TRBV12-4 and TRBJ2-1; TRBD1 might be the D (6 bases). The CDR3 is 15 amino acids. Trimming stripped 4 bases from V and 6 bases from J, with 16 bases between. CDR3 sequence reads: CASSSEGTSLNEQFF. The DNA for the CDR3 is TGTGCCAGCAGTTCCGAGGGGACAAGTCTCAATGAGCAGTTCTTC.

This clonotype was seen a few times. V and J are TRBV12-3 or TRBV12-4 and TRBJ1-2; D ambiguous. The CDR3 runs 11 residues. Trimming took 3 bases from V and 11 from J, leaving 10 bases between them. The CDR3 nucleotides read TGTGCCAGCAGTTTGGTCGGGGAATACACCTTC. Translated, it gives CASSLVGEYTF.

The sample holds one count of this clonotype. CDR3 in amino acids: CASSPGTSGGAGNEQFF. CDR3 bases: TGTGCCAGCAGCCCCGGGACTAGCGGGGGGGCCGGGAATGAGCAGTTCTTC. The V call is TRBV7-3, the J call TRBJ2-1; 16 nucleotides match TRBD2. Trimming removed 5 bases from V and 7 bases from J; junction bases left unmatched: 8. The CDR3 runs to 17 residues. CDR1 is SGHTA and CDR2 is FQGTGA in the germline V gene.

This sequence joins TRBV9 and TRBJ2-7; possible D gene TRBD1, 6 bases. The germline CDR1 and CDR2 sequences are SGDLS and YYNGEE. The CDR3 loop spans 14 amino acids. The V end lost 3 bases, the J end lost 2 bases, and 12 bases lay between the germline ends. In DNA, the CDR3 is TGTGCCAGCAGCGGACCCAGGGGTCCCTACGAGCAGTACTTC. Amino acid sequence: CASSGPRGPYEQYF.

This clonotype appeared a few times. V and J are TRBV7-2 and TRBJ2-5, with TRBD1 matching over 8 bases. This CDR3 is 13 amino acids long. J was trimmed by 9 bases and V by 2 bases; bases with no gene match: 5. Germline values: CDR1 SGHTA, CDR2 FQGNSA. The CDR3 sequence: CASSLTTGEAQYF. In DNA form, the CDR3 reads TGTGCCAGCAGCTTAACGACAGGGGAGGCCCAGTACTTC. Using reference TRBV7-2 and TRBJ2-5 for the parts outside the CDR3, the full variable domain is GAGVSQSPSNKVTEKGKDVELRCDPISGHTALYWYRQSLGQGLEFLIYFQGNSAPDKSGLPSDRFSAERTGGSVSTLTIQRTQQEDSAVYLCASSLTTGEAQYFGPGTRLLVL.

This chain connects TRBV10-2 to TRBJ2-3; 7 bases align to TRBD2. This CDR3 comprises 16 residues. After removal of 6 bases from V and 5 bases from J, the junction contained 14 bases not matched to a gene. Germline CDR1 is WSHSY and CDR2 is SAAADI. CDR3 sequence (DNA): TGCGCCAGCAGAAACCCTCGAGGAGCGGGGCAAGATACGCAGTATTTT. It is translated as CASRNPRGAGQDTQYF.

The chain combines TRBV20-1 with TRBJ2-3, with TRBD2 matching over 9 bases. Germline loops: CDR1 DFQATT, CDR2 SNEGSKA (reference sequence). The CDR3 loop spans 19 amino acids. V was clipped by 2 bases and J by 1 base; unmatched bases: 16. The CDR3 loop reads CSARNLFWRGGRRTDTQYF. As DNA, the CDR3 is TGCAGTGCTAGAAATCTGTTTTGGCGGGGGGGCAGGCGCACAGATACGCAGTATTTT.

This clonotype was picked up a small number of times. CDR3: CATSRGTGYGYTF. As DNA, the CDR3 is TGTGCCACCAGCAGAGGAACAGGATATGGCTACACCTTC. The V call is TRBV15, the J call TRBJ1-2; D possibly corresponds to TRBD1 (5 bases). V was pared by 1 base and J by 5 bases, with 8 bases between. CDR3 length: 13 amino acids. Germline CDR1 is LNHNV and CDR2 is YYDKDF (reference sequence).

The chain couples TRBV15 to TRBJ2-4; tentatively, D is TRBD1 (5 bases). Trimming removed 3 bases from V and 0 bases from J, with 6 bases in between. Germline CDR1 LNHNV, CDR2 YYDKDF (reference sequence). There are 14 residues in the CDR3. CDR3 DNA sequence: TGTGCCACCAGCAGGACAGTAGCCAAAAACATTCAGTACTTC. Protein sequence: CATSRTVAKNIQYF.

This clonotype was counted between two and nine times. The chain uses TRBV11-1 and TRBJ1-1; D unclear. The length of the CDR3 is 14 residues. V shed 5 bases and J shed 0 bases, with 10 bases lying between them. Germline values: CDR1 SGHAT, CDR2 FQDESV (reference sequence). This chain's CDR3 is CASSPGWMNTEAFF. As DNA, the CDR3 is TGTGCCAGCAGCCCCGGTTGGATGAACACTGAAGCTTTCTTT.

This clonotype was found many times. The rearrangement joins TRBV6-2 or TRBV6-3 to TRBJ2-5; D unclear. Germline assignment: CDR1 MNHEY and CDR2 SVGEGT. The CDR3 totals 11 residues. Deletions cut 5 bases from V and 5 bases from J, with 6 bases between. CDR3 coding DNA: TGTGCCAGCAGTCCGGCGGAGACCCAGTACTTC. This codes for CASSPAETQYF.

The chain is built from TRBV4-1 and TRBJ1-1; no reliable D call. CDR3 length: 15 residues. CDR1 MGHRA and CDR2 YSYEKL come from the germline V gene. V was pared by 1 base and J by 2 bases, with 11 bases between. The CDR3 nucleotides read TGCGCCAGCAGCCAAGCAAGACTGACCAACACTGAAGCTTTCTTT. It specifies CASSQARLTNTEAFF.

The chain employs TRBV28 and TRBJ2-2, with unresolved D. V dropped 2 bases and J dropped 6 bases, with 7 bases sitting between them. The germline CDR1 and CDR2 sequences are MDHEN and SYDVKM. This CDR3 is 13 amino acids long. CDR3 coding DNA: TGTGCCAGCAGTTTAACGACGTCCGGGGAGCTGTTTTTT. Translated: CASSLTTSGELFF.

J is TRBJ1-1 and V is TRBV7-2, with D maybe TRBD1 (5 bases). V lost 6 bases, J lost 4 bases, and 12 bases lay in between. The CDR3 extends over 13 amino acids. CDR1 is SGHTA and CDR2 is FQGNSA in the germline V gene. Written as DNA, the CDR3 is TGTGCCAGCAGGTCTGACAGAGCCACTGAAGCTTTCTTT. It encodes CASRSDRATEAFF.

In this sample, this clonotype turned up a few times. This rearrangement joins TRBV12-3 or TRBV12-4 to TRBJ1-4; maybe TRBD1 (5 bases). V was cut by 3 bases and J by 5 bases, with 10 bases left in between. The length of the CDR3 is 14 residues. The CDR3 coding sequence is TGTGCCAGCAGTTTTCAGACAGAAAATGAAAAACTGTTTTTT. This encodes CASSFQTENEKLFF.

The chain has TRBV6-6 and TRBJ2-5; possibly TRBD2 for D (5 bases). The V end lost 6 bases, the J end lost 2 bases, and 19 bases lay between the germline ends. The CDR3 length is 16 residues. Germline V gives CDR1 MNHNY, CDR2 SVGAGI (reference sequence). CDR3 DNA sequence: TGTGCCAGCAGCTCCGGGGTTCTTTCGCGGCAAGAGACCCAGTACTTC. Translation: CASSSGVLSRQETQYF.

Worth noting for this clonotype: A read error is possible here, since a much larger clone lies one base away. The CDR3 loop reads CASSPRDNNQPQHF. DNA of the CDR3: TGTGCCAGCAGCCCCCGGGACAACAATCAGCCCCAGCATTTT. The chain recombines TRBV6-5 with TRBJ1-5; a weak D match, TRBD1 (6 bases). Looked up from germline, CDR1 is MNHEY and CDR2 is SVGAGI. The CDR3 has 14 amino acids. Trimming took 6 bases from V and 3 from J, leaving 12 bases between them.

The chain combines TRBV5-1 with TRBJ2-7; D is perhaps TRBD1 (6 bases). The CDR3 is 13 amino acids. Germline CDR1 and CDR2: SGHRS and YFSETQ. V gave up 3 bases and J gave up 8 bases, with 15 bases separating them. The CDR3 DNA is TGCGCCAGCAGCTCCAGACAGGCCATCCAGCAGTACTTC. Protein sequence: CASSSRQAIQQYF.

This clonotype was observed a few times. The chain is built from TRBV6-5 and TRBJ2-1; no reliable D call. The length of the CDR3 is 18 residues. V lost 0 bases to trimming and J lost 7 bases, with 22 bases between them. The V gene's germline CDR1 is MNHEY and CDR2 SVGAGI. The CDR3 reads CASSYSKYAATYGNEQFF. Written as DNA, the CDR3 is TGTGCCAGCAGTTACTCGAAATATGCGGCTACCTATGGAAATGAGCAGTTCTTC.